One TCR beta chain is described in this entry. Its antigen is unknown. No much larger clone is present one base from it, and per-base qualities are unavailable. The sample's time point label is to be understood as: week 11, during vaccination. Each vaccine dose was 300 ug of a 20-mer mutant IDH1 peptide in Montanide, given subcutaneously with topical imiquimod. The donors had newly diagnosed IDH1-mutant astrocytomas of WHO grade 3 or 4 that showed loss of nuclear ATRX. The samples were drawn from NOA16, a multicentre, single-arm, open-label phase I trial in Germany that tested a mutant IDH1 peptide vaccine in humans for the first time. Genomic DNA for TCRB sequencing was extracted from EDTA blood using the DNeasy Blood and Tissue Kit. The method was the immunoSEQ multiplex PCR assay. Rearranged TCR beta chain sequences were amplified using the hsTCRB Kit according to the manufacturer's protocol. TCRB libraries were sequenced on an Illumina MiSeq. The source study handled its data this way. Demultiplexing, trimming and gene mapping were performed with the kit vendor's proprietary platform. TCRdb took this table from immuneACCESS and kept in-frame rearrangements with V and J called. Such tables lack part of the clones; where checked against another copy, unresolved V genes explain under half of the gap, and the rest is unexplained. V and J calls and clone size follow that table, whereas D and trimming were derived from the DNA. For this sample there are about 60,000 clones; less than 85% appear just once. Around 8.3% of the sample is held by the ten biggest clonotypes.

Looking up the germline V gene (reference sequence) yields CDR1 LNHNV and CDR2 YYDKDF. From cysteine to phenylalanine, the CDR3 is 16 amino acids long. Left in the record is the CDR3 DNA by itself, 48 bases read in frame from the first base. V lost 2 bases and J lost 2 bases; the stretch between them is 14 bases long. This entry belongs to a study of a mutant IDH1 vaccine in newly diagnosed glioma (dated by TCRdb to 2020 to 2022). General notes on the study: Eight vaccinations were administered to patients in weeks 1, 3, 5, 7, 11, 15, 19 and 23, corresponding to visits V03 through V10. Vaccination began 4-6 weeks after radiotherapy alone, or alongside temozolomide cycles in the chemotherapy-containing groups. The approximately 32 treated patients were roughly 62% male and roughly 38% female, with a mean age of approximately 40 years. Prior to enrollment, patients had been given standard therapy consisting of radiotherapy alone, temozolomide alone, or radiochemotherapy with temozolomide, with the combination given to most patients. Peripheral blood was drawn at six visits: V03 (baseline), V05, V07, V10, V12 and V13. For exploratory analyses, about two dozen treated patients had longitudinal TCRB deep sequencing done wherever samples were available. Broad study findings and their caveats: Selection of PBMC samples for TCRB deep sequencing was based on availability. Changes in the top peripheral T cell clonotypes picked up by TCRB sequencing did not appear to be linked to pseudoprogression. Across multiple MHC alleles, vaccine-induced immune responses were seen in approximately 93% of patients. It was noted by the authors that analyses of patient blood samples could not be reproduced owing to sample limitations.

The starting material was PBMCs, obtained from a glioma patient whose treatment included an IDH1 peptide vaccine. Here the chain combines TRBV15 and TRBJ2-3; the D call is tentative, TRBD1 or TRBD2, as each matches 6 bases. This sequence was found in a woman aged 45 to 65 with glioma. The CDR3 region reads CATSRSGDSHTDTQYF. At the DNA level, the sequence is TGTGCCACCAGCAGATCAGGGGACTCTCACACAGATACGCAGTATTTT.